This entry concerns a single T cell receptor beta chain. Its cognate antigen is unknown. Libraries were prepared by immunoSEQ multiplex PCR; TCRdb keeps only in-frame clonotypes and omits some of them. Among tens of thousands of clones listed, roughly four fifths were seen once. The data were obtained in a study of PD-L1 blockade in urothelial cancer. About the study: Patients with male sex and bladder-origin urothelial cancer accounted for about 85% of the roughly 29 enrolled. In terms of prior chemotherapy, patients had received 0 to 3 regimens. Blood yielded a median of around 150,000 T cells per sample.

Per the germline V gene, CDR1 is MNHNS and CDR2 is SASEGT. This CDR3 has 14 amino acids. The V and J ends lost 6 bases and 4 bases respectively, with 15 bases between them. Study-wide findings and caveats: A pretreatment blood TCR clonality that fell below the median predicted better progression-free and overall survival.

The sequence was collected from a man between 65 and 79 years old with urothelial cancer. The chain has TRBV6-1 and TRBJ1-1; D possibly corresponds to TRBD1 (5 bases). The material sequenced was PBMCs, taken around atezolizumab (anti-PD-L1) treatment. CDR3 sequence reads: CASRWRGEGTEAFF. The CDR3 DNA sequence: TGTGCCAGCAGGTGGCGAGGGGAGGGCACTGAAGCTTTCTTT.